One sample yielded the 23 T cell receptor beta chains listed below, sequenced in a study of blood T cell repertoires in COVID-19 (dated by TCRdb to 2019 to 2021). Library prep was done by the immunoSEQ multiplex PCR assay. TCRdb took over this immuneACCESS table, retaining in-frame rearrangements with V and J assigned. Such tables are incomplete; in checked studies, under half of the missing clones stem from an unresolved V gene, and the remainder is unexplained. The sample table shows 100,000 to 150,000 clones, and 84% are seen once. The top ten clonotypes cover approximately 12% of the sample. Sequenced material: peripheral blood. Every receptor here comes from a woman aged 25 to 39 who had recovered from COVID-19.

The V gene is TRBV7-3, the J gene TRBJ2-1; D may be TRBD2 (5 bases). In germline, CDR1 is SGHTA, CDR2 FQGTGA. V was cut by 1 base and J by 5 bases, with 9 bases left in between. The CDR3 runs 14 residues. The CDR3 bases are TGTGCCAGCAGCTTAAAAGGAGCGGACAATGAGCAGTTCTTC. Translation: CASSLKGADNEQFF.

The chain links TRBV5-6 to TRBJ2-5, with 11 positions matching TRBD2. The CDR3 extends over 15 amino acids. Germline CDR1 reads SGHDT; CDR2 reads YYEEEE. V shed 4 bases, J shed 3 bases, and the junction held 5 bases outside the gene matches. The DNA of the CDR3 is TGTGCCAGCAGCCCTGAACTAGCGGGGGAAGAGACCCAGTACTTC. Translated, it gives CASSPELAGEETQYF.

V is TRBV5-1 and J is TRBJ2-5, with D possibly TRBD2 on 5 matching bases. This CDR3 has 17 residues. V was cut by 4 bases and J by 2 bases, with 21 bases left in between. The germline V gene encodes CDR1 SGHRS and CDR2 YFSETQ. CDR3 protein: CASSPRIGSADQETQYF. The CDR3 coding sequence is TGCGCCAGCAGCCCGAGGATTGGTAGCGCAGATCAAGAGACCCAGTACTTC.

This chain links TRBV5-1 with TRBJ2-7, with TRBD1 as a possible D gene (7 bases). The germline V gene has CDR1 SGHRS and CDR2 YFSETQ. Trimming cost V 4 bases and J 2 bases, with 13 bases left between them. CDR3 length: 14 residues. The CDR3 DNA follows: TGCGCCAGCAGCCCAGGGGGGCTACCCTACGAGCAGTACTTC. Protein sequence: CASSPGGLPYEQYF.

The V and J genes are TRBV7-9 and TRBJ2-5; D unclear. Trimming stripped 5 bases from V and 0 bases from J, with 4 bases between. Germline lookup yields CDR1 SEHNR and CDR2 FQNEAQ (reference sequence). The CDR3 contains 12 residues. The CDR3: CASSLYQETQYF. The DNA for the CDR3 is TGTGCCAGCAGCCTGTACCAAGAGACCCAGTACTTC. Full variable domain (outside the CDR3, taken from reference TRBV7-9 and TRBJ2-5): DTGVSQNPRHKITKRGQNVTFRCDPISEHNRLYWYRQTLGQGPEFLTYFQNEAQLEKSRLLSDRFSAERPKGSFSTLEIQRTEQGDSAMYLCASSLYQETQYFGPGTRLLVL.

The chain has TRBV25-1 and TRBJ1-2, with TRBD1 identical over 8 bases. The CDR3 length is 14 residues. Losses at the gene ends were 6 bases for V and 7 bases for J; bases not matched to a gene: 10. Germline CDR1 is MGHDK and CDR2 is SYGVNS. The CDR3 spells CASSYSGGAGGYTF. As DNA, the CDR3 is TGTGCCAGCAGCTACTCAGGGGGCGCGGGTGGCTACACCTTC.

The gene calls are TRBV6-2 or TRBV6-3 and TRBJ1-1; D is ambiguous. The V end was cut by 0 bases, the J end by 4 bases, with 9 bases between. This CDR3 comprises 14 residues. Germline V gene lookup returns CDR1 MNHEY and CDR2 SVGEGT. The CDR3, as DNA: TGTGCCAGCAGTTACTCGATGGAGGGCACTGAAGCTTTCTTT. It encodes CASSYSMEGTEAFF.

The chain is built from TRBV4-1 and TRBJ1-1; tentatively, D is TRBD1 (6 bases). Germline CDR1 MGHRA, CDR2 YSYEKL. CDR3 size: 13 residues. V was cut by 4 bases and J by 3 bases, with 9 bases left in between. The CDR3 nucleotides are TGCGCCAGCAGCCGCCACAGGGACACTGAAGCTTTCTTT. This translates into CASSRHRDTEAFF.

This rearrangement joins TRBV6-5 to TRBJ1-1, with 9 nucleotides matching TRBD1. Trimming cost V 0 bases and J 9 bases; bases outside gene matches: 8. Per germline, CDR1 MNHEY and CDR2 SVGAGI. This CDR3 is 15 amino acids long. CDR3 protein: CASSYSPTGGIKAFF. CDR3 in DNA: TGTGCCAGCAGTTACTCTCCCACAGGGGGCATTAAAGCTTTCTTT.

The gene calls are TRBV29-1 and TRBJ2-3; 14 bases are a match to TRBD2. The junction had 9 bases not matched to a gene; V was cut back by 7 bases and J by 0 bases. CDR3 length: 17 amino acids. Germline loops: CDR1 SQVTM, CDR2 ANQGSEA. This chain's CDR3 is CSASGTSGGSSTDTQYF. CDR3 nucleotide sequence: TGCAGCGCCTCGGGGACTAGCGGGGGATCTAGCACAGATACGCAGTATTTT.

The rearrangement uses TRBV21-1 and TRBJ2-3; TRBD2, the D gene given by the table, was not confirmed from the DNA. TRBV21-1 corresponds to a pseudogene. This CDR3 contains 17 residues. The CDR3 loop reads CASSKVQRKTSTDTQYF. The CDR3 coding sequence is TGTGCCAGCAGCAAAGTTCAGCGTAAGACTAGCACAGATACGCAGTATTTT.

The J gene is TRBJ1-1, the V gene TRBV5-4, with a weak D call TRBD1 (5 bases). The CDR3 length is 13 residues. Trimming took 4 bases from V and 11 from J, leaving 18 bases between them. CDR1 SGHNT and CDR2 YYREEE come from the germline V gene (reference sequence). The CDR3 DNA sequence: TGTGCCAGCAGCGGCTGGGGGGGATCTGGGGCTTTCTTT. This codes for CASSGWGGSGAFF. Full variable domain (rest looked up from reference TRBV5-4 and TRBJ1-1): ETGVTQSPTHLIKTRGQQVTLRCSSQSGHNTVSWYQQALGQGPQFIFQYYREEENGRGNFPPRFSGLQFPNYSSELNVNALELDDSALYLCASSGWGGSGAFFGQGTRLTVV.

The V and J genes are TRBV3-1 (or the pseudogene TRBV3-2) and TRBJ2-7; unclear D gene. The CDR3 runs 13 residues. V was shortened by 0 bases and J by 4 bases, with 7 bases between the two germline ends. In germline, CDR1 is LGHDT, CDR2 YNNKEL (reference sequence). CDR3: CASSQELEYEQYF. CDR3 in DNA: TGTGCCAGCAGCCAAGAGTTAGAGTACGAGCAGTACTTC.

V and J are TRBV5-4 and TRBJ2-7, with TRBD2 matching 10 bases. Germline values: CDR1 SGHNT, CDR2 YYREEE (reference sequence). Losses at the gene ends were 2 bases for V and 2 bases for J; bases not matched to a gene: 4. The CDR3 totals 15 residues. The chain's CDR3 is CASSLGTSEPYEQYF. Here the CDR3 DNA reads TGTGCCAGCAGCTTAGGGACTAGCGAACCCTACGAGCAGTACTTC.

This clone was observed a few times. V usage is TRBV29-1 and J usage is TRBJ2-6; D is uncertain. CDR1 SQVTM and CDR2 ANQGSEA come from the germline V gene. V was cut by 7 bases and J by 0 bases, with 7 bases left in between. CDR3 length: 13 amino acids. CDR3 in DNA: TGCAGCGCCTCTCGCTCTGGGGCCAACGTCCTGACTTTC. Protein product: CSASRSGANVLTF.

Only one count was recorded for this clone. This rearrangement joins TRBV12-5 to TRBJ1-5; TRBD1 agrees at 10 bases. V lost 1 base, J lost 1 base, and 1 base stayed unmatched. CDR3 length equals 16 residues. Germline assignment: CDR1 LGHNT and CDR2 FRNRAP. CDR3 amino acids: CASGLGTGGSNQPQHF. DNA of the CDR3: TGTGCTAGTGGTTTGGGGACAGGGGGGAGCAATCAGCCCCAGCATTTT. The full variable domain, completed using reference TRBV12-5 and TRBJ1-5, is DARVTQTPRHKVTEMGQEVTMRCQPILGHNTVFWYRQTMMQGLELLAYFRNRAPLDDSGMPKDRFSAEMPDATLATLKIQPSEPRDSAVYFCASGLGTGGSNQPQHFGDGTRLSIL.

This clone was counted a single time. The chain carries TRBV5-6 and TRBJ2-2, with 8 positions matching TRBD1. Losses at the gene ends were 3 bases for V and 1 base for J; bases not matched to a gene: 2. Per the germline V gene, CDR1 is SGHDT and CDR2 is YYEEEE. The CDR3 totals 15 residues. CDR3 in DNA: TGTGCCAGCAGCTCAGGGACAGGGAACACCGGGGAGCTGTTTTTT. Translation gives CASSSGTGNTGELFF.

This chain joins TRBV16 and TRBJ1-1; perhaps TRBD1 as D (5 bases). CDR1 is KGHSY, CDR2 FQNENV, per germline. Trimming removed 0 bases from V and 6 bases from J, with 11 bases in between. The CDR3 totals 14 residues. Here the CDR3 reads CASSQSRGSAEAFF. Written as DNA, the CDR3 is TGTGCCAGCAGCCAATCGCGGGGGTCCGCTGAAGCTTTCTTT.

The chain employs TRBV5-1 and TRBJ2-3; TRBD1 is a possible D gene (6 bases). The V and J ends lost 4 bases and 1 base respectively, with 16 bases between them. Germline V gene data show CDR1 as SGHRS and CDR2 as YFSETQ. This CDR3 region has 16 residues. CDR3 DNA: TGCGCCAGCAGCAGTACAGGGCGGTCTGGCACAGATACGCAGTATTTT. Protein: CASSSTGRSGTDTQYF.

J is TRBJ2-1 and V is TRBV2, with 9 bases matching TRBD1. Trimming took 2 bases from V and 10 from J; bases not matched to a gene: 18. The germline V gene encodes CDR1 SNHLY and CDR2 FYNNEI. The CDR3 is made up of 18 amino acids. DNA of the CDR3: TGTGCCAGCAGTGAAAGAGGGCCGGGACAGGGTTGGAGAGGAGAGCAGTTCTTC. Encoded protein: CASSERGPGQGWRGEQFF.

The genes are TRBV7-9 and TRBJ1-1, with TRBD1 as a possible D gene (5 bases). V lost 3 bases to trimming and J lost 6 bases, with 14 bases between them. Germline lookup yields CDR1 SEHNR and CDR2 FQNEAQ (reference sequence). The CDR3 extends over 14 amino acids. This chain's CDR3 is CASSFVTGGAEAFF. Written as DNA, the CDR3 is TGTGCCAGCAGCTTCGTCACCGGGGGGGCTGAAGCTTTCTTT. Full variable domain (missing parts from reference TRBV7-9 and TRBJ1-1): DTGVSQNPRHKITKRGQNVTFRCDPISEHNRLYWYRQTLGQGPEFLTYFQNEAQLEKSRLLSDRFSAERPKGSFSTLEIQRTEQGDSAMYLCASSFVTGGAEAFFGQGTRLTVV.

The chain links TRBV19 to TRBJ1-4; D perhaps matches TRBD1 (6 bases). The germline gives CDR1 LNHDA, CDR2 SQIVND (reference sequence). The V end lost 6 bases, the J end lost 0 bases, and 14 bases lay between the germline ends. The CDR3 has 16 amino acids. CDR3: CASSHDRSATNEKLFF. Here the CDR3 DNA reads TGTGCCAGTAGCCATGACAGGTCCGCAACTAATGAAAAACTGTTTTTT.

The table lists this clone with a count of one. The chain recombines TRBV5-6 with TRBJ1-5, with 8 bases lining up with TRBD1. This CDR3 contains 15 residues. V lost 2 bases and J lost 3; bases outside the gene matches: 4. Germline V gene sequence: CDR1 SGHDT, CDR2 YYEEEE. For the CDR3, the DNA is TGTGCCAGCAGCTTTCAGGGGGCGCCCAATCAGCCCCAGCATTTT. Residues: CASSFQGAPNQPQHF.